Below, 7 T cell receptor beta chains from the same sample are listed, as sequenced in a study of identical twins. TCRdb passed the 5' RACE reads through MiXCR, listing each CDR3 protein once. Among around 250,000 distinct CDR3 sequences listed, more than 9.5% were seen once. The same data also went into a second study, on yellow fever vaccine responses in identical twins.

The specimen sequenced was memory (CD45RO+) T cells sorted from blood. Receptors originate from a woman under 30 in good health.

The genes are TRBV12-3 or TRBV12-4 and TRBJ1-1; no reliable D call. CDR3 length: 14 residues. V lost 11 bases, J lost 4 bases, and 20 bases lay in between. Written as DNA, the CDR3 is TGTGCCGCCCACCCAGGAGCCGGTCGCACTGAAGCTTTCTTT. It codes for CAAHPGAGRTEAFF.

The rearrangement joins TRBV5-1 to TRBJ1-2; the D is unclear. Germline lookup yields CDR1 SGHRS and CDR2 YFSETQ. This CDR3 has 14 residues. Trimming pared 4 bases from V and 4 bases from J, leaving 14 bases between. CDR3 DNA sequence: TGCGCCAGCAGCCCCAACGCGGGGAGCTATGGCTACACCTTC. This encodes CASSPNAGSYGYTF.

The V gene is TRBV4-2, the J gene TRBJ2-1; 7 bases fit TRBD2. The CDR3 runs 18 residues. The junction had 15 bases not matched to a gene; V was cut back by 0 bases and J by 7 bases. Germline loops: CDR1 LGHNA, CDR2 YNFKEQ. The CDR3 sequence: CASSQDAPGSSGGNEQFF. CDR3 sequence (DNA): TGTGCCAGCAGCCAAGATGCCCCGGGTTCTAGCGGAGGGAATGAGCAGTTCTTC.

The V call is TRBV2, the J call TRBJ2-3; 16 bases match TRBD2. The CDR3 extends over 17 amino acids. V shed 8 bases and J 5 bases; nucleotides not matched to a gene: 10. Germline V gene data show CDR1 as SNHLY and CDR2 as FYNNEI. The CDR3 region has the DNA TGTGCCAGCGCTAGGTCGGGGACTAGCGGGGGGGGAGATACGCAGTATTTT. This sequence encodes CASARSGTSGGGDTQYF. Complete variable domain (other parts from reference TRBV2 and TRBJ2-3): EPEVTQTPSHQVTQMGQEVILRCVPISNHLYFYWYRQILGQKVEFLVSFYNNEISEKSEIFDDQFSVERPDGSNFTLKIRSTKLEDSAMYFCASARSGTSGGGDTQYFGPGTRLTVL.

The J gene is TRBJ1-1, the V gene TRBV19; tentatively, D is TRBD1 (5 bases). CDR3 size: 14 residues. Germline loops: CDR1 LNHDA, CDR2 SQIVND (reference sequence). V was clipped by 3 bases and J by 1 base, with 9 bases between them. The CDR3 here is CASSIGGANTEAFF. CDR3 DNA: TGTGCCAGTAGTATCGGGGGAGCGAACACTGAAGCTTTCTTT. The full variable domain, with the rest looked up from reference TRBV19 and TRBJ1-1, is DGGITQSPKYLFRKEGQNVTLSCEQNLNHDAMYWYRQDPGQGLRLIYYSQIVNDFQKGDIAEGYSVSREKKESFPLTVTSAQKNPTAFYLCASSIGGANTEAFFGQGTRLTVV.

Ten or more counts support this clonotype. The chain combines TRBV4-3 with TRBJ2-1, with D perhaps matching TRBD2 (9 bases). The CDR3 consists of 16 residues. The V gene lost 0 bases and the J gene lost 9 bases, with 18 bases spanning the gap. CDR1 is LGHNA, CDR2 YSLEER, per germline. The CDR3 loop reads CASSQELLAGQVEQFF. In DNA form, the CDR3 reads TGCGCCAGCAGCCAAGAACTTCTAGCGGGACAGGTTGAGCAGTTCTTC.

This clonotype was found a few times. The chain employs TRBV6-1 and TRBJ2-7, with 7 nucleotides matching TRBD1. Germline assignment: CDR1 MNHNS and CDR2 SASEGT. This CDR3 has 15 residues. Trimming removed 4 bases from V and 3 bases from J; junction bases left unmatched: 9. CDR3 protein: CASSARTGEIYEQYF. The CDR3 DNA is TGTGCCAGCAGTGCTCGGACAGGAGAGATCTACGAGCAGTACTTC.